Sequencing of this T cell receptor (beta chain) was carried out in a study of T cell responses to AZD1222 COVID-19 vaccine. Trimming took 5 bases from V and 5 from J, leaving 16 bases between them. Looked up from germline, CDR1 is SGHNT and CDR2 is YYREEE (reference sequence). The CDR3 contains 14 residues. Study observations and caveats: Among those given AZD1222, only five or six were seropositive at baseline.

As for this clone: What it binds is not known.

TCRdb's table, derived via immunoSEQ multiplex PCR, lists solely in-frame clones and lacks some. The data hold 90,000 to 110,000 clones, with approximately 90% observed a single time. V and J are TRBV5-4 and TRBJ2-5; tentative D call: TRBD2 (5 bases). This receptor was identified in an adult in good health. The sample consisted of peripheral blood, taken on day 0 of AZD1222 vaccination. Here the CDR3 reads CASSPNRDPETQYF. The CDR3 DNA reads as TGTGCCAGCAGTCCAAACCGGGATCCGGAGACCCAGTACTTC.